Shown below are 32 T cell receptor beta chains from a single sample sequenced in a study of cytomegalovirus exposure and HLA in healthy donors. The assay was immunoSEQ multiplex PCR, and TCRdb's table has in-frame clones only and misses some. The repertoire holds under 200,000 clones, with about 81% as singletons. Sequenced input: PBMCs. These receptors all come from a woman aged 25-40 years in good health and CMV-seronegative.

The rearrangement links TRBV5-1 to TRBJ2-5; 7 bases agree with TRBD1. The CDR3 is made up of 12 amino acids. The J segment lost 5 bases and the V segment lost 5 bases, leaving 3 bases of the junction unmatched. Germline V CDR1 and CDR2: SGHRS, YFSETQ. Here the CDR3 reads CASRTGQETQYF. The DNA for the CDR3 is TGCGCCAGCAGGACGGGACAGGAGACCCAGTACTTC. Full variable domain (missing parts from reference TRBV5-1 and TRBJ2-5): KAGVTQTPRYLIKTRGQQVTLSCSPISGHRSVSWYQQTPGQGLQFLFEYFSETQRNKGNFPGRFSGRQFSNSRSEMNVSTLELGDSALYLCASRTGQETQYFGPGTRLLVL.

The V gene is TRBV28, the J gene TRBJ2-1; TRBD2 aligns across 10 bases. Unmatched junction bases numbered 1, after V lost 6 bases and J lost 2 bases. This CDR3 has 14 residues. Germline V gene data show CDR1 as MDHEN and CDR2 as SYDVKM. The CDR3 protein is CASRLAGAYNEQFF. CDR3 DNA sequence: TGTGCCAGCAGGCTAGCGGGGGCCTACAATGAGCAGTTCTTC.

The rearrangement links TRBV14 to TRBJ2-7; 8 bases agree with TRBD2. V lost 2 bases, J lost 6 bases, and 12 bases stayed unmatched. The germline CDR1 and CDR2 sequences are SGHDN and FVKESK. The CDR3 runs 16 residues. For the CDR3, the DNA is TGTGCCAGCAGCCAATTTGGTAGCGGGACATTATCCGAGCAGTACTTC. Its translation is CASSQFGSGTLSEQYF.

This clone was seen repeatedly, ten times or more. The rearrangement links TRBV2 to TRBJ2-5; D not resolved. The CDR3 extends over 9 amino acids. Trimming cost V 8 bases and J 10 bases, with 8 bases left between them. From germline, CDR1 is SNHLY and CDR2 FYNNEI. In DNA, the CDR3 is TGTGCCAGCTCCCCGGGCCAGTACTTC. It specifies CASSPGQYF.

This clone was detected once. The chain employs TRBV6-1 and TRBJ2-2; possibly TRBD2 for D (5 bases). V lost 3 bases, J lost 4 bases, and 9 bases lay in between. Germline V gives CDR1 MNHNS, CDR2 SASEGT. CDR3 length: 14 residues. CDR3 sequence reads: CASSESAGTGELFF. CDR3 coding DNA: TGTGCCAGCAGTGAGAGTGCGGGCACCGGGGAGCTGTTTTTT.

The chain joins TRBV6-5 to TRBJ2-1; D is perhaps TRBD2 (6 bases). The CDR3 is 14 residues long. CDR1 and CDR2 (germline): MNHEY, SVGAGI. V dropped 6 bases and J dropped 8 bases, with 17 bases sitting between them. The CDR3 DNA is TGTGCCAGCAGGTACAGGCCGACTAGAGATGAGCAGTTCTTC. Amino acids: CASRYRPTRDEQFF.

This chain links TRBV9 with TRBJ2-5; 14 bases are a match to TRBD2. The CDR3 has 17 residues. The germline CDR1 and CDR2 sequences are SGDLS and YYNGEE. With 0 bases clipped from V and 0 bases from J, the junction kept 1 base outside the gene matches. The CDR3 region has the DNA TGTGCCAGCAGCGTAGGACTAGCGGGGGGGTACCAAGAGACCCAGTACTTC. Its protein is CASSVGLAGGYQETQYF.

Only a few counts were recorded for this clone. The rearrangement joins TRBV14 to TRBJ1-1; D gene uncertain. The germline V gene encodes CDR1 SGHDN and CDR2 FVKESK. The germline V and J ends were trimmed by 0 bases and 1 base, with 3 bases remaining between them. The CDR3 totals 13 residues. The CDR3 loop is CASSQDRNTEAFF. CDR3 coding DNA: TGTGCCAGCAGCCAAGATCGGAACACTGAAGCTTTCTTT.

The genes are TRBV15 and TRBJ1-5; D unresolved. V lost 0 bases and J lost 5, with 11 bases in between. Germline V CDR1 and CDR2: LNHNV, YYDKDF (reference sequence). CDR3 length equals 15 residues. The CDR3 DNA reads TGTGCCACCAGCAGAGATGTACAGATCTATCAGCCCCAGCATTTT. Amino acids: CATSRDVQIYQPQHF.

V is TRBV5-1 and J is TRBJ2-5; no definite D call. The CDR3 extends over 13 amino acids. From germline, CDR1 is SGHRS and CDR2 YFSETQ. V dropped 6 bases and J dropped 2 bases, with 11 bases sitting between them. DNA of the CDR3: TGCGCCAGCAAGTCCGGTTCACAAGAGACCCAGTACTTC. Encoded protein: CASKSGSQETQYF.

The J gene is TRBJ2-7, the V gene TRBV11-2; 7 positions match TRBD2. Looked up from germline, CDR1 is SGHAT and CDR2 is FQNNGV. The CDR3 extends over 13 amino acids. After removal of 5 bases from V and 5 bases from J, the junction contained 6 bases not matched to a gene. In DNA, the CDR3 is TGTGCCAGCAGCGGGGTCGGGGGGAACGAGCAGTACTTC. Protein product: CASSGVGGNEQYF.

The chain couples TRBV6-7 to TRBJ2-7; 10 bases map to TRBD2. TRBV6-7 qualifies as an ORF whose function is uncertain. This CDR3 is 16 amino acids long. The V and J ends lost 1 base and 2 bases, in that order; junction bases with no gene match: 5. The CDR3 protein is CASSYYPSGSPYEQYF. The CDR3 nucleotides are TGTGCCAGCAGTTACTATCCTAGCGGGAGTCCCTACGAGCAGTACTTC.

This clone was counted once. The genes are TRBV5-4 and TRBJ2-7; weak D call: TRBD2 (5 bases). The CDR3 spans 14 residues. CDR1 is SGHNT, CDR2 YYREEE, per germline (reference sequence). The V gene lost 6 bases and the J gene lost 3 bases, with 16 bases spanning the gap. The CDR3 DNA sequence: TGTGCCAGCACCGCCGGGAAGTCCGGCTACGAGCAGTACTTC. Protein sequence: CASTAGKSGYEQYF.

This clone came up many times. CDR3 amino acids: CASRDTNRGSPLHF. The CDR3 DNA reads as TGTGCCAGCAGAGACACAAACAGGGGTTCACCCCTCCACTTT. The chain employs TRBV6-1 and TRBJ1-6; 7 nucleotides line up with TRBD1. This CDR3 has 14 residues. Germline values: CDR1 MNHNS, CDR2 SASEGT. Trimming at V came to 6 bases and at J to 9 bases, leaving 8 bases not matched to a gene.

This clone was seen just once. J is TRBJ2-7 and V is TRBV7-2; 7 positions match TRBD2. Per the germline V gene, CDR1 is SGHTA and CDR2 is FQGNSA. V shed 4 bases, J shed 3 bases, and the junction held 9 bases outside the gene matches. The CDR3 extends over 15 amino acids. In nucleotides, the CDR3 is TGTGCCAGCAGCTCTATAGCGGGCAGAAGCTACGAGCAGTACTTC. Translation gives CASSSIAGRSYEQYF.

The chain combines TRBV19 with TRBJ2-3; TRBD2 aligns across 11 bases. This CDR3 is built from 15 residues. The junction had 5 bases not matched to a gene; V was cut back by 5 bases and J by 4 bases. The germline gives CDR1 LNHDA, CDR2 SQIVND (reference sequence). CDR3 in DNA: TGTGCCAGTAGTGGGCTAGCGGGAGGCGCAGATACGCAGTATTTT. Translating gives CASSGLAGGADTQYF.

The chain links TRBV2 to TRBJ1-1, with a tentative D call TRBD1 (5 bases). Germline values: CDR1 SNHLY, CDR2 FYNNEI. Trimming cost V 6 bases and J 2 bases, with 7 bases left between them. CDR3 length equals 12 residues. The CDR3 region has the DNA TGTGCCAGCAGGACAGACAACACTGAAGCTTTCTTT. Translation: CASRTDNTEAFF.

The gene calls are TRBV18 and TRBJ1-5; TRBD1 aligns across 10 bases. The CDR3 is made up of 15 amino acids. Trimming removed 3 bases from V and 9 bases from J; junction bases left unmatched: 8. Germline CDR1 is KGHSH and CDR2 is LQKENI. CDR3 residues: CASSPAQGQGSPQHF. Written as DNA, the CDR3 is TGTGCCAGCTCACCGGCTCAGGGACAGGGGTCGCCCCAGCATTTT.

The rearrangement joins TRBV5-1 to TRBJ1-4; no firm D call. The CDR3 is 13 amino acids. The V end was cut by 0 bases, the J end by 3 bases, with 3 bases between. Looked up from germline, CDR1 is SGHRS and CDR2 is YFSETQ. Written as DNA, the CDR3 is TGCGCCAGCAGCTTGGCATCTAATGAAAAACTGTTTTTT. Its translation is CASSLASNEKLFF. The whole variable domain, filled in from reference TRBV5-1 and TRBJ1-4, reads KAGVTQTPRYLIKTRGQQVTLSCSPISGHRSVSWYQQTPGQGLQFLFEYFSETQRNKGNFPGRFSGRQFSNSRSEMNVSTLELGDSALYLCASSLASNEKLFFGSGTQLSVL.

The sample holds one count of this clone. V and J are TRBV7-8 and TRBJ1-5; D remains unclear. Germline CDR1 and CDR2: SGHVS and FQNEAQ. V was pared by 0 bases and J by 5 bases, with 11 bases between. The CDR3 is made up of 15 amino acids. Written as DNA, the CDR3 is TGTGCCAGCAGCTTAGCGGGCCAGACCCATCAGCCCCAGCATTTT. This sequence encodes CASSLAGQTHQPQHF.

The rearrangement uses TRBV6-1 and TRBJ1-4; D not certain. Trimming took off 7 bases at V and 5 bases at J, with 14 bases between the two ends. Looked up from germline, CDR1 is MNHNS and CDR2 is SASEGT. This CDR3 is 14 amino acids long. The CDR3 DNA sequence: TGTGCCAGCATGTGGGCCATTGGGAATGAAAAACTGTTTTTT. Translated: CASMWAIGNEKLFF.

This clone turned up a few times. V gene TRBV10-2 combines with J gene TRBJ1-2; D unclear. V lost 3 bases and J lost 2, with 10 bases in between. The CDR3 has 14 amino acids. Per germline, CDR1 WSHSY and CDR2 SAAADI. This CDR3 is CASSDDKWNYGYTF. The CDR3 DNA sequence: TGCGCCAGCAGTGATGACAAATGGAACTATGGCTACACCTTC.

This chain joins TRBV30 and TRBJ1-1, with 9 nucleotides matching TRBD1. The germline CDR1 and CDR2 sequences are GTSNPN and SVGIG (reference sequence). The CDR3 spans 14 residues. V lost 5 bases and J lost 5; bases outside the gene matches: 9. The CDR3 DNA is TGTGCCTGGTACCCGGGACAGGGAGTTACTGAAGCTTTCTTT. Translating gives CAWYPGQGVTEAFF. Full variable domain (rest looked up from reference TRBV30 and TRBJ1-1): SQTIHQWPATLVQPVGSPLSLECTVEGTSNPNLYWYRQAAGRGLQLLFYSVGIGQISSEVPQNLSASRPQDRQFILSSKKLLLSDSGFYLCAWYPGQGVTEAFFGQGTRLTVV.

V is TRBV7-8 and J is TRBJ2-7; the match to TRBD1 covers 8 bases. In germline, CDR1 is SGHVS, CDR2 FQNEAQ. The J segment lost 5 bases and the V segment lost 1 base, leaving 7 bases of the junction unmatched. The CDR3 consists of 15 residues. In DNA form, the CDR3 reads TGTGCCAGCAGCTTAGTGCAGGGGGCACGCCACGAGCAGTACTTC. Translated, it gives CASSLVQGARHEQYF.

The J gene is TRBJ1-4, the V gene TRBV4-1; D is ambiguous. The CDR3 is 13 amino acids. The V and J ends lost 5 bases and 8 bases respectively, with 12 bases between them. CDR1 is MGHRA and CDR2 is YSYEKL in the germline V gene. The DNA of the CDR3 is TGCGCCAGCAGCGTTGTGCAACGGGAAAAACTGTTTTTT. It translates to CASSVVQREKLFF.

The CDR3 nucleotides are TGTGCCAGCAGTTTAAAAGGACTAGCGGGGGGGCCGAGGCGTGAGCAGTTCTTC. It is translated as CASSLKGLAGGPRREQFF. The genes are TRBV27 and TRBJ2-1; TRBD2 agrees at 15 bases. The V and J ends lost 2 bases and 9 bases, in that order; junction bases with no gene match: 11. Germline-derived CDR1 and CDR2 are MNHEY and SMNVEV (reference sequence). CDR3 length equals 18 residues.

The chain is built from TRBV27 and TRBJ1-5; tentative D call: TRBD1 (6 bases). The CDR3 consists of 15 residues. Trimming took 4 bases from V and 0 from J, leaving 10 bases between them. The germline V gene encodes CDR1 MNHEY and CDR2 SMNVEV (reference sequence). The CDR3 DNA sequence: TGTGCCAGCAGTTCGGGACATTATAGCAATCAGCCCCAGCATTTT. Protein: CASSSGHYSNQPQHF.

The chain has TRBV6-1 and TRBJ2-7; the match to TRBD1 covers 10 bases. J lost 6 bases, V lost 7 bases, and 6 bases had no gene match. CDR1 and CDR2 from the germline V gene are MNHNS and SASEGT. The CDR3 is 13 residues long. CDR3 in DNA: TGTGCCAGCACAGGGACAGGGGAAACCGAGCAGTACTTC. It translates to CASTGTGETEQYF.

The rearrangement links TRBV19 to TRBJ2-7, with D perhaps matching TRBD2 (5 bases). CDR1 is LNHDA, CDR2 SQIVND, per germline (reference sequence). The CDR3 spans 14 residues. Deletions cut 5 bases from V and 2 bases from J, with 13 bases between. The CDR3 DNA is TGTGCCAGTAGTTTACCGGGGTCTCCCTACGAGCAGTACTTC. It is translated as CASSLPGSPYEQYF.

V gene TRBV29-1 combines with J gene TRBJ1-2, with a weak D call TRBD1 (6 bases). V was shortened by 4 bases and J by 1 base, with 13 bases between the two germline ends. This CDR3 comprises 14 residues. Germline assignment: CDR1 SQVTM and CDR2 ANQGSEA. The CDR3 sequence is CSVGGQLLNYGYTF. The CDR3, as DNA: TGCAGCGTTGGAGGACAGCTTCTTAACTATGGCTACACCTTC.

This rearrangement joins TRBV6-1 to TRBJ1-1; D remains ambiguous. CDR1 and CDR2 (germline): MNHNS, SASEGT. The CDR3 is made up of 13 amino acids. Trimming shortened V by 6 bases and J by 1 base, and 9 bases separated the two germline ends. CDR3 sequence: CASRRGGNTEAFF. DNA for the CDR3: TGTGCCAGCAGACGGGGTGGGAACACTGAAGCTTTCTTT.

The chain joins TRBV28 to TRBJ1-2; 8 bases line up with TRBD1. The CDR3 spans 13 residues. CDR1 and CDR2 (germline): MDHEN, SYDVKM. J was trimmed by 8 bases and V by 2 bases; bases with no gene match: 4. CDR3 sequence: CASSLGRGLGYTF. In DNA, the CDR3 is TGTGCCAGCAGTTTAGGCAGGGGGCTGGGCTACACCTTC.